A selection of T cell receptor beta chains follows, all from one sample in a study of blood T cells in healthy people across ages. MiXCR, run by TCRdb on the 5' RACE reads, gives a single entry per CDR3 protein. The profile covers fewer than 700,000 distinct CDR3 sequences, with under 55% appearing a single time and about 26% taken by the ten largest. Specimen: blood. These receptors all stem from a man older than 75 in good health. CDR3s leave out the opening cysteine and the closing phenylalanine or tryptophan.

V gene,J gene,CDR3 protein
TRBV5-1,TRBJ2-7,ASSLQGASYEQY
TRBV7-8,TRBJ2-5,ASSSPLHRTQY
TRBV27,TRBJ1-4,ASRRTGGGNEKLF
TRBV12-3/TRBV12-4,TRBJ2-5,ASSTSGTEQY
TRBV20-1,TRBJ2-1,SAKLAGGYNEQF
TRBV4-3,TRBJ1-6,ASSQDQASSYNSPLH
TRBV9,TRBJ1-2,ASSVDGAGGVNYGYT
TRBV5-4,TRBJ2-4,ASTQGGLAKNIQY
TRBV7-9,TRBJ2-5,ASSKDRAYLRETQY
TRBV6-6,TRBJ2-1,ASTLSRVVGSGGNEQF
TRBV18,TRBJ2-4,ASSPLGGKNIQY
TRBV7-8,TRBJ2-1,ASRPSGGLSNEQF
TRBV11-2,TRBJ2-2,ASSFSGGASGELF
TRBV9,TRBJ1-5,ASSVGGVAGQPQH
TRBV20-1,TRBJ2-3,SARWWQGSTDTQY
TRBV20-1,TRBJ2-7,SARVPSGRSYEQY
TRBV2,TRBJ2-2,ASTRTRGATGELF
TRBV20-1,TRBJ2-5,SAFQLSGTSGSQETQY
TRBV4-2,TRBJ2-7,ASSQDMAIFYEQY
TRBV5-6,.,ASSLGGFNSYNEQY
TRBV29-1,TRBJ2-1,SVERGGRYNEQF
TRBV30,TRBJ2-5,AWSVLGQETQY
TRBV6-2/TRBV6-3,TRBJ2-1,ASSSLGGLYAYNEQF
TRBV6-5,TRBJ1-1,ASSYVLCRGYTEAF
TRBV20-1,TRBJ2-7,SASSGTASYEQY
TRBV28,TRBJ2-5,ASSFSSGQETQY
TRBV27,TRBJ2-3,ASKTSTDTQY
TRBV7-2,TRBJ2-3,ASSLVSGATDTQY
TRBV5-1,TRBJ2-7,ASSPGRDEQY
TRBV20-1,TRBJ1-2,SGLGDRYGYT
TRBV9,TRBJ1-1,ASSVFPGRHTEAF
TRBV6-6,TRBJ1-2,ASSSPATGGNYGYT
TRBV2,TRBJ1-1,ASSEMRNEAF
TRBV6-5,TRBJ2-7,ASSYSRTLDEQY
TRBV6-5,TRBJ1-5,ASSPGMGNQPQH